This T cell receptor beta chain was identified in a study of cytomegalovirus exposure and HLA in healthy donors. Findings and caveats of the study: In the analysis, some V segments, TRBV6-2 and TRBV6-3 included, were excluded as indistinguishable. V- and J-gene trimming in TCR beta was tied to a missense DCLRE1C variant by an analysis performed later. A few chains tied to CMV proved CMV antigen-specific in vitro.

In the PCR, 60 Vbeta and 13 Jbeta primers were used. The method was immunoSEQ multiplex PCR; TCRdb's version includes in-frame clones alone and lacks a portion of them. The data contain roughly 200,000 clones, over 70% of them singletons. Concerning this clone itself: Its antigen remains unidentified.

Germline V lookup: CDR1 SQVTM, CDR2 ANQGSEA. With 7 bases clipped from V and 3 bases from J, the junction kept 15 bases outside the gene matches. CDR3 size: 16 residues. The chain uses TRBV29-1 and TRBJ2-1; 7 nucleotides agree with TRBD1. The source is a woman aged 60-70 years in good health and CMV-seropositive. The sample was PBMCs. This chain's CDR3 is CSAIPGQAKYYNEQFF. CDR3 nucleotides: TGCAGCGCCATCCCTGGACAGGCCAAGTACTACAATGAGCAGTTCTTC.